Following are 7 T cell receptor gamma chains from one sample sequenced in a study of gammadelta T cells in human blood. TCRdb processed the RT-PCR reads again with the CATT caller. Of just over 200 gamma-chain clones in the sample, under 6% were seen once. Sequencing was performed on non-Vgamma9Vdelta2 gamma-delta T cells from infant blood. All receptors derive from a human donor.

This clone ranks as large. The V and J genes are TRGV8 and TRGJP1. The CDR3 totals 13 residues. From germline, CDR1 is VENAVY and CDR2 YDSYNSRV. After removal of 4 bases from V and 12 bases from J, the junction contained 11 bases not matched to a gene. The DNA for the CDR3 is TGTGCCACCTGGGACAGCCTTTGGGGGTTCAAGATATTT. Translated, it gives CATWDSLWGFKIF.

By sample fraction, this clone is large (0.1 to 1%). With a far larger clone one base away, a read error is the likely cause. Different DNA sequences within this sample yield the same CDR3. The rearrangement uses TRGV4 and TRGJP2. The J gene comes from matching the DNA to germline here; TCRdb lacks it. From germline, CDR1 is EGSTGY and CDR2 YDSYTSSV. This CDR3 spans 15 amino acids. The CDR3 coding sequence is TGTGCCACATGGGATGGCCGTAGTAGTGATTGGATCAAGACGTTT. Residues: CATWDGRSSDWIKTF.

On this clone itself: The protein in TCRdb stems from a much larger clone and differs at residue 3 from this DNA's translation, likely a read error; here the protein is translated from the DNA. The chain links TRGV8 to TRGJ1 or TRGJ2. The V gene's germline CDR1 is VENAVY and CDR2 YDSYNSRV. This CDR3 spans 13 amino acids. CDR3 nucleotide sequence: TGTGCCAACTGGGATCCGAATTATTATAAGAAACTCTTT. This encodes CANWDPNYYKKLF.

This clone was seen a few times. The protein TCRdb lists belongs to a much larger clone and differs from this DNA's translation at residue 11, which points to a read error; the protein shown is made from the DNA. V usage is TRGV4 and J usage is TRGJ1 or TRGJ2. This CDR3 is built from 14 residues. Unmatched junction bases numbered 16, after V lost 4 bases and J lost 10 bases. Germline CDR1 is EGSTGY and CDR2 is YDSYTSSV. Here the CDR3 DNA reads TGTGCCACCTGGGACGGGCCCGAGGGAGCGAAGAAACTCTTT. Protein: CATWDGPEGAKKLF.

In this sample, this clone turned up a few times. It is unclear where the CDR3 begins or ends on the DNA, so no DNA is shown, and the CDR3 is as TCRdb lists it. The J segment is TRGJP1; no V gene was assigned. The CDR3 adds up to 16 amino acids, both ends counted. The CDR3 loop reads CTTVPEFYGLCWFKIF.

This clone was picked up a small number of times. The likely explanation is a read error, given a far larger clone one base away. Different DNA sequences within this sample yield the same CDR3. The chain has TRGV5 and TRGJ1 or TRGJ2. The CDR3 is 12 amino acids. The germline CDR1 and CDR2 sequences are VINAFY and YDVSNSKD. This CDR3 reads CATWTLYYKKLF. The CDR3 region has the DNA TGTGCAACCTGGACCCTCTATTATAAGAAACTCTTT.

Concerning this clone: A read error is the likely source, as a far larger clone sits one nucleotide away. Other DNA sequences of this sample code for an identical CDR3. This chain connects TRGV4 to TRGJP1. The CDR3 is made up of 11 amino acids. Germline loops: CDR1 EGSTGY, CDR2 YDSYTSSV. The CDR3 DNA follows: TGTGCCACATGGGATCGTTGGTTCAAGATATTT. It is translated as CATWDRWFKIF.